This TCR beta chain was retrieved from a study of Ad26.COV2.S vaccination and SARS-CoV-2 variants. Study context: Donor got 5x10^10 or 1x10^11 viral particles of Ad26.COV2.S. Findings and caveats of the study: Vaccinees reportedly had broad spike-specific CD8+ and CD4+ T cell responses.

This clone has just a few counts. Its cognate antigen is unknown. Using immunoSEQ multiplex PCR, the repertoire was profiled, and TCRdb retains in-frame clones only, with some absent. The sample yields about 350,000 clones, roughly nine tenths seen once. V gave up 0 bases and J gave up 1 base, with 8 bases separating them. The CDR3 is 14 amino acids. The germline V gene has CDR1 SGHRS and CDR2 YFSETQ. Treatment described: around 19 received Ad26.COV2.S at low or high dose, single or two shots; about 5 received placebo; per-sample allocation not given. Following the first vaccine or placebo injection, samples were taken on day 63. In Boston, the donor was an adult between 18-55 years of age.

The TCR was taken from a person between 18 and 65 years old who received the Ad26.COV2.S COVID-19 vaccine or a placebo. The rearrangement uses TRBV5-1 and TRBJ2-7; D is ambiguous. This material consisted of peripheral blood, taken in a trial of Ad26.COV2.S vaccine versus placebo. The CDR3 sequence is CASSLATGSYEQYF. The CDR3 DNA reads TGCGCCAGCAGCTTGGCTACCGGATCCTACGAGCAGTACTTC.